The clone carrying this T cell receptor beta chain was counted only a few times. In the authors' methods: From reference gene primer amplification, estimates of nucleated cell counts were derived. Profiled with immunoSEQ multiplex PCR; TCRdb holds only in-frame clones, not every one. Clone size and the V and J calls come from that table; the DNA yielded D and trimming. The table records approximately 270,000 clones, 75% to 90% of them present only once. The CDR3 is made up of 13 amino acids. Trimming cost V 8 bases and J 4 bases, with 14 bases left between them. Germline CDR1 and CDR2: SNHLY and FYNNEI. The data are from a study of blood T cell repertoires in COVID-19. Overall study: Spain, Italy and the United States supplied samples that represented acute and convalescent COVID-19. Sources were T cells, B-cell-depleted T cells, or PBMCs; the material itself was cDNA or gDNA.

The sequence was collected from a man aged 50 or older with acute or convalescent COVID-19. Specimen: peripheral blood. The V and J genes are TRBV2 and TRBJ1-2; D is uncertain. CDR3 loop: CASREQPSYGYTF. DNA for the CDR3: TGTGCCAGCCGGGAGCAGCCATCCTATGGCTACACCTTC.